A single sample gave rise to the 11 T cell receptor beta chains below, sequenced in a study of blood T cells in healthy people across ages (dated by TCRdb to about 2015). Library construction relied on 5' RACE. Sequencer: Illumina HiSeq 2500. A second PCR of roughly 6 to 11 cycles was run with a J-beta primer mix and a sample-barcoded 5' primer. Clones were called with MiXCR by TCRdb after fastp trimmed the public reads at Q25, and only in-frame beta chains were retained. Every entry covers one CDR3 protein and lists the most common genes and DNA from its rows. Counted in this sample were about 1.1 million distinct CDR3 sequences; about two fifths of them appeared once. About an eighth of the sample goes to the ten largest clones. Sample: blood. The receptors derive from a man in his late teens or twenties in good health.

There are a few counts of this clonotype. The chain links TRBV12-5 to TRBJ2-1; 8 bases align to TRBD1. V dropped 7 bases and J dropped 4; count of bases not matched to a gene: 15. The germline CDR1 and CDR2 sequences are LGHNT and FRNRAP. This CDR3 contains 17 residues. In nucleotides, the CDR3 is TGTGCTAGTGCCCATCCCCGGGGCAGGGGGCTTTACAATGAGCAGTTCTTC. As protein: CASAHPRGRGLYNEQFF.

The V gene is TRBV27, the J gene TRBJ2-7, with D possibly being TRBD1 (6 bases). This CDR3 has 15 residues. Germline V gene lookup returns CDR1 MNHEY and CDR2 SMNVEV (reference sequence). The ends were cut back, 5 bases at V and 5 bases at J, with 19 bases in the middle. The CDR3: CASSTPGTGMDEQYF. Written as DNA, the CDR3 is TGTGCCAGCAGTACCCCTGGAACAGGGATGGACGAGCAGTACTTC.

This clonotype was seen more than once but under ten times. V is TRBV7-2 and J is TRBJ2-1; 9 bases are a match to TRBD1. The CDR3 runs to 16 residues. Trimming removed 1 base from V and 7 bases from J; junction bases left unmatched: 8. The V gene's germline CDR1 is SGHTA and CDR2 FQGNSA. The CDR3 DNA reads TGTGCCAGCAGCTTAGTAGGGACAGGGCGGATGAATGAGCAGTTCTTC. Residues: CASSLVGTGRMNEQFF. Looking up the rest from reference TRBV7-2 and TRBJ2-1 gives the full variable domain: GAGVSQSPSNKVTEKGKDVELRCDPISGHTALYWYRQSLGQGLEFLIYFQGNSAPDKSGLPSDRFSAERTGGSVSTLTIQRTQQEDSAVYLCASSLVGTGRMNEQFFGPGTRLTVL.

CDR3 DNA sequence: TGCAGTGCTTTTGATTACACCTTC. Amino acids: CSAFDYTF. The rearrangement joins TRBV20-1 to TRBJ1-2; D remains unclear. Trimming left V 5 bases short and J 11 bases short, with 6 bases between. Germline values: CDR1 DFQATT, CDR2 SNEGSKA (reference sequence). The CDR3 length is 8 residues.

The V call is TRBV4-3, the J call TRBJ2-7, with 7 bases identical to TRBD2. Per the germline V gene, CDR1 is LGHNA and CDR2 is YSLEER. The V gene end was trimmed by 1 base and the J gene end by 1 base; junction bases not matched to a gene: 4. CDR3 length equals 15 residues. In nucleotides, the CDR3 is TGCGCCAGCAGCCAAGGGCAGGGAGGGTCCTACGAGCAGTACTTC. Its translation: CASSQGQGGSYEQYF.

This clonotype has just one count. This chain connects TRBV9 to TRBJ1-3, with D uncertain. This CDR3 contains 13 residues. In germline, CDR1 is SGDLS, CDR2 YYNGEE. Trimming removed 5 bases at V and 2 bases at J, with 8 bases between. In nucleotides, the CDR3 is TGTGCCAGCAGTCGTCAGACTGGAAACACCATATATTTT. Protein sequence: CASSRQTGNTIYF.

In this sample, this clonotype turned up a few times. The V gene is TRBV9, the J gene TRBJ2-3; D remains ambiguous. Germline V gene sequence: CDR1 SGDLS, CDR2 YYNGEE. The length of the CDR3 is 9 residues. V lost 7 bases and J 9 bases, leaving 6 bases between the germline ends. The CDR3: CASGGTQYF. CDR3 DNA: TGTGCCAGCGGTGGCACGCAGTATTTT.

The genes are TRBV30 and TRBJ1-5; no firm D call. The CDR3 consists of 13 residues. Trimming took 2 bases from V and 5 from J, leaving 10 bases between them. The V gene's germline CDR1 is GTSNPN and CDR2 SVGIG (reference sequence). CDR3 DNA: TGTGCCTGGAGTTGGGCTTTTGATCAGCCCCAGCATTTT. It is translated as CAWSWAFDQPQHF.

Notes on this clonotype: A much larger clone lies a single base off, so this may be a read error. The chain employs TRBV7-2 and TRBJ2-3; 7 nucleotides line up with TRBD2. Trimming removed 5 bases from V and 14 bases from J; junction bases left unmatched: 10. This CDR3 comprises 12 residues. Germline V gene data show CDR1 as SGHTA and CDR2 as FQGNSA. The CDR3 nucleotides read TGTGCCAGCAGCGCCAGCGGGAACCTACTGTATTTT. This sequence encodes CASSASGNLLYF.

This chain joins TRBV4-2 and TRBJ2-4, with 7 bases fitting TRBD2. There are 12 residues in the CDR3. CDR1 is LGHNA, CDR2 YNFKEQ, per germline. V lost 1 base to trimming and J lost 12 bases; unmatched junction nucleotides: 3. CDR3 sequence (DNA): TGTGCCAGCAGCCAAGTAAGGACTAGTCAGTACTTC. This encodes CASSQVRTSQYF.

This chain connects TRBV4-1 to TRBJ2-5, with 13 bases that match TRBD2. CDR1 is MGHRA, CDR2 YSYEKL, per germline. This CDR3 is built from 15 residues. V trimming: 1 base; J trimming: 6 bases; junction bases outside the gene matches: 2. For the CDR3, the DNA is TGCGCCAGCAGCCAAGGGACTAGCGGGGGTCAGACCCAGTACTTC. It specifies CASSQGTSGGQTQYF.